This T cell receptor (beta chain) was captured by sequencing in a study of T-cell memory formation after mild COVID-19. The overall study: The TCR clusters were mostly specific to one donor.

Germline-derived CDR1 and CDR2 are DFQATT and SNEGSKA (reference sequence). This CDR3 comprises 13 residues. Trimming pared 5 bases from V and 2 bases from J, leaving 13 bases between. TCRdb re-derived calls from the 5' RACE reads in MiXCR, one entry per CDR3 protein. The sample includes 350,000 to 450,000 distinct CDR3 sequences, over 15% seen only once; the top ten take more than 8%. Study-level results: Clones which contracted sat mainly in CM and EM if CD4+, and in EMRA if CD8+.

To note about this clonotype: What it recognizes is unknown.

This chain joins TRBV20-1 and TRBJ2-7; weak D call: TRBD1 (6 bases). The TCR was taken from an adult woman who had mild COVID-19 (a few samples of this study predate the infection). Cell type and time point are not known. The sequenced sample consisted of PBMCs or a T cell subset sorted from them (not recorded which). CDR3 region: CSAHTGIPYEQYF. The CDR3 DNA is TGCAGTGCTCATACAGGGATCCCCTACGAGCAGTACTTC.